Listed below are T cell receptor beta chains from one sample, sequenced in a study of blood T cell repertoires in COVID-19. Repertoires were generated with immunoSEQ multiplex PCR, while TCRdb's copy carries only in-frame clones and drops some. This table has about 190,000 clones, approximately 86% appearing once. Sequenced: peripheral blood. These receptor sequences come from a man between 35 and 55 years old with active or convalescent COVID-19. Both conserved end residues are part of each CDR3.

TRBV5-1	TRBJ2-5	CASSLALAGEETQYF
TRBV7-8	TRBJ1-2	CASSTRQDLYGYTF
TRBV7-9	TRBJ1-1	CASRGQSERSTEAFF
TRBV7-9	TRBJ2-1	CASSGSGAPGNEQFF
TRBV4-1	TRBJ2-2	CASSQAETSGAGELFF
TRBV18	TRBJ2-5	CASSLDRQETQYF
TRBV19	TRBJ1-4	CASSIGVGGFNEKLFF
TRBV4-3	TRBJ1-5	CASSHGGATGGWGNQPQHF
TRBV4-1	TRBJ2-5	CASSQAMVRLAGQETQYF
TRBV2	TRBJ1-5	CASSEIRVSNQPQHF
TRBV7-2	TRBJ1-4	CASSLESAGTGGINEKLFF
TRBV24-1	TRBJ2-1	CATSDERGAYEQFF
TRBV18	TRBJ1-3	CASSPPGQPGNTIYF
TRBV7-6	TRBJ2-5	CASSLEPPSPQETQYF
TRBV4-1	TRBJ2-5	CASSQDHIGGTGGYFRETQYF
TRBV7-2	TRBJ2-7	CASSLGTGGTYEQYF
TRBV2	TRBJ1-3	CASSTGGAGGNTIYF
TRBV7-2	TRBJ1-2	CASSELGHQANYGYTF
TRBV7-9	TRBJ2-7	CASSPRSGGDYEQYF
TRBV7-6	TRBJ2-1	CASSLEWSSYNEQFF
TRBV15	TRBJ2-5	CATSTPQGAGETQYF
TRBV30	TRBJ2-5	CAWRTSEVYQETQYF
TRBV5-1	TRBJ1-6	CASSLSTGGSSPLHF
TRBV4-2	TRBJ2-2	CASSRPGQGWTGELFF
TRBV5-1	TRBJ2-7	CASRRDREYEQYF
TRBV2	TRBJ2-5	CASSGTRQSETQYF
TRBV4-1	TRBJ2-2	CASSQDNRGLLWTGELFF
TRBV3-1/TRBV3-2	TRBJ1-5	CASSRQSNQPQHF
TRBV20-1	TRBJ1-2	CSARGDRGYTF
TRBV7-8	TRBJ1-5	CASSLGVSNQPQHF
TRBV3-1/TRBV3-2	TRBJ1-5	CASSLWGEDQPQHF
TRBV7-8	TRBJ2-4	CASSVPGAKNIQYF
TRBV2	TRBJ1-5	CASSDFGTGTRISNQPQHF
TRBV5-1	TRBJ2-1	CASSPGDGAGGRDEQFF
TRBV5-6	TRBJ1-2	CASSLVAGDLYGYTF
TRBV25-1	TRBJ2-7	CASSETLLSSYEQYF
TRBV18	TRBJ2-7	CASSPEDRETYEQYF
TRBV19	TRBJ2-1	CASSPLGGAVYNEQFF
TRBV4-2	TRBJ2-2	CASSLNRGSGELFF
TRBV27	TRBJ1-1	CASSLYPQGDKAEAFF
TRBV7-9	TRBJ2-7	CASSDLRGTGDEQYF
TRBV4-1	TRBJ2-7	CASSPTASYEQYF
TRBV29-1	TRBJ1-1	CSVLTTGYNTEAFF
TRBV7-9	TRBJ2-3	CASSAPGQGADTQYF
TRBV28	TRBJ1-2	CASSLTDRAGYTF
TRBV18	TRBJ2-1	CASSPPLANEQFF
TRBV7-8	TRBJ1-6	CASSSRTGGNSPLHF
TRBV15	TRBJ1-5	CATSRDKTVGNQPQHF
TRBV29-1	TRBJ2-3	CSVEETRLAGGNTDTQYF